Reported below is one TCR beta chain. Its antigen is undetermined. The junction departs from the called germline gene at one end, perhaps through a read error. This sample was taken from a study of post-analysis software for immune sequencing data. Whole-study findings and limits: The normalized Chao1 diversity of multiple sclerosis patients was significantly lower than that of controls.

The TCR beta cDNA libraries contained unique molecular identifiers. One entry per CDR3 protein results from TCRdb running MiXCR on the PCR reads. Of 170,000 or so distinct CDR3 sequences in the sample, roughly 31% were seen once. The sequenced material came from blood. The sequence was collected from a girl aged 10-17 years with multiple sclerosis.

The CDR3 DNA is TGTACCAGCAGTTTATACGTGGCGACCACTGAAGCTTTCTTT. Protein sequence: CTSSLYVATTEAFF. The chain has TRBV27 and TRBJ1-1; unclear D gene. Germline CDR1 is MNHEY and CDR2 is SMNVEV (reference sequence). There are 14 residues in the CDR3.